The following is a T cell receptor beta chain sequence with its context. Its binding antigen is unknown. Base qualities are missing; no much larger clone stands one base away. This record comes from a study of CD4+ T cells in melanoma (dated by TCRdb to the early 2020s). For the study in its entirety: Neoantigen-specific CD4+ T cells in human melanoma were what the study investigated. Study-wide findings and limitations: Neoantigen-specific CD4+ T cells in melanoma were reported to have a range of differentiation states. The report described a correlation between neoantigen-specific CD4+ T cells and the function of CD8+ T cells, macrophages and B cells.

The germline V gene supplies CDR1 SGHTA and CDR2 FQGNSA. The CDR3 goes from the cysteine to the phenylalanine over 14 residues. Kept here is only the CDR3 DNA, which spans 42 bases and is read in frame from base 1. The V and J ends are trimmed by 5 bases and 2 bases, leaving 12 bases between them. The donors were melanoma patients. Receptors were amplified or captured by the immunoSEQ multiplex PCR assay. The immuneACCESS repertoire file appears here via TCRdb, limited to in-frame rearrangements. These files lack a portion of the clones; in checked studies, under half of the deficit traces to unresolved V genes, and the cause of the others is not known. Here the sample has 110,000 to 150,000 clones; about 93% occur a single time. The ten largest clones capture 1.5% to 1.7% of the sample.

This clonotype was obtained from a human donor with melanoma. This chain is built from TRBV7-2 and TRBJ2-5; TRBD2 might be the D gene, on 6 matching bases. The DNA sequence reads TGTGCCAGCAGCCTAGGGGCGGGACAAGAGACCCAGTACTTC. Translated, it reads CASSLGAGQETQYF. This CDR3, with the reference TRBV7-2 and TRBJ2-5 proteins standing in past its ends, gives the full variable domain GAGVSQSPSNKVTEKGKDVELRCDPISGHTALYWYRQSLGQGLEFLIYFQGNSAPDKSGLPSDRFSAERTGGSVSTLTIQRTQQEDSAVYLCASSLGAGQETQYFGPGTRLLVL.